Shown below are 23 T cell receptor beta chains from a single sample sequenced in a study of T cells in Graves' hyperthyroidism and ophthalmopathy. Amplification yielded TCR beta CDR3 regions, with RNA transcripts as the source. Primed by the HTBI set, a first-round RT-PCR was run on the TCR CDR3. One entry per CDR3 protein results from TCRdb running MiXCR on the multiplex PCR reads. The data contain about 560,000 distinct CDR3 sequences, 16% of them singletons. The material sequenced was blood. These receptor sequences come from a woman aged 18-30 years with Graves' hyperthyroidism.

The V gene is TRBV15, the J gene TRBJ2-7, with D perhaps matching TRBD1 (6 bases). The V gene's germline CDR1 is LNHNV and CDR2 YYDKDF (reference sequence). V was shortened by 5 bases and J by 2 bases, with 16 bases between the two germline ends. The CDR3 runs to 15 residues. The CDR3 loop is CATSRNRELAYEQYF. The CDR3, as DNA: TGTGCCACCAGCCGTAACAGGGAATTGGCCTACGAGCAGTACTTC.

The table lists this clonotype with a few counts. V gene TRBV29-1 combines with J gene TRBJ2-7; no clear D gene. V was pared by 4 bases and J by 3 bases, with 13 bases between. Per the germline V gene, CDR1 is SQVTM and CDR2 is ANQGSEA. The CDR3 length is 13 residues. The CDR3 protein is CSVVGSNYYEQYF. DNA for the CDR3: TGCAGCGTTGTGGGCAGTAACTACTACGAGCAGTACTTC.

This clonotype has a count of ten or more. The chain employs TRBV7-8 and TRBJ1-5; 9 nucleotides line up with TRBD1. V trimming: 3 bases; J trimming: 7 bases; junction bases outside the gene matches: 7. CDR3 length: 15 residues. The germline CDR1 and CDR2 sequences are SGHVS and FQNEAQ. The CDR3: CASSFDRGIKQPQHF. Written as DNA, the CDR3 is TGTGCCAGCAGCTTCGACAGGGGGATCAAGCAGCCCCAGCATTTT.

This clonotype was counted only a few times. V and J are TRBV28 and TRBJ2-3; 12 bases are shared with TRBD2. CDR1 is MDHEN and CDR2 is SYDVKM in the germline V gene. The CDR3 spans 15 residues. J was trimmed by 8 bases and V by 5 bases; bases with no gene match: 8. The CDR3 DNA reads TGTGCCAGCAGTCCCTCTAGCGGGGGGGCCGGTACGCAGTATTTT. It is translated as CASSPSSGGAGTQYF. Drawing the rest from reference TRBV28 and TRBJ2-3, the complete variable domain is DVKVTQSSRYLVKRTGEKVFLECVQDMDHENMFWYRQDPGLGLRLIYFSYDVKMKEKGDIPEGYSVSREKKERFSLILESASTNQTSMYLCASSPSSGGAGTQYFGPGTRLTVL.

The V gene is TRBV19, the J gene TRBJ2-3; D may be TRBD1 or TRBD2 (5 bases each). Germline V lookup: CDR1 LNHDA, CDR2 SQIVND (reference sequence). The CDR3 sequence is 15 residues long. V lost 8 bases to trimming and J lost 0 bases, with 15 bases between them. The CDR3 DNA is TGTGCCAGTCGACGGGACCACTGGAGCACAGATACGCAGTATTTT. Translating gives CASRRDHWSTDTQYF. Full variable domain (remainder filled in from reference TRBV19 and TRBJ2-3): DGGITQSPKYLFRKEGQNVTLSCEQNLNHDAMYWYRQDPGQGLRLIYYSQIVNDFQKGDIAEGYSVSREKKESFPLTVTSAQKNPTAFYLCASRRDHWSTDTQYFGPGTRLTVL.

This clonotype has ten or more counts. The rearrangement joins TRBV27 to TRBJ2-7; D possibly corresponds to TRBD2 (5 bases). CDR1 and CDR2 (germline): MNHEY, SMNVEV (reference sequence). V was pared by 5 bases and J by 4 bases, with 18 bases between. The CDR3 contains 15 residues. The CDR3, as DNA: TGTGCCAGCAGTCCGGCGCCTAGCCCAACTTACGAGCAGTACTTC. Translated, it gives CASSPAPSPTYEQYF.

This clonotype occurred many times. In nucleotides, the CDR3 is TGTGCCAGCAGTGGTCAGTTGAACTATGGCTACACCTTC. Residues: CASSGQLNYGYTF. This chain connects TRBV2 to TRBJ1-2; no clear D. V gave up 4 bases and J gave up 2 bases, with 8 bases separating them. CDR1 and CDR2 from the germline V gene are SNHLY and FYNNEI. This CDR3 has 13 residues.

This chain uses TRBV6-5 with TRBJ2-1, with 8 bases that match TRBD2. Germline lookup yields CDR1 MNHEY and CDR2 SVGAGI. With 4 bases clipped from V and 7 bases from J, the junction kept 6 bases outside the gene matches. CDR3 length: 14 residues. The CDR3 loop reads CASSFAGTRNEQFF. The CDR3, as DNA: TGTGCCAGCAGTTTTGCCGGGACTAGAAATGAGCAGTTCTTC.

The chain has TRBV28 and TRBJ2-1; 15 nucleotides line up with TRBD2. With 5 bases clipped from V and 4 bases from J, the junction kept 6 bases outside the gene matches. Looked up from germline, CDR1 is MDHEN and CDR2 is SYDVKM. CDR3 length equals 17 residues. The CDR3 DNA follows: TGTGCCAGCAGTGGACTAGCGGGAGGGCCTGGGTACAATGAGCAGTTCTTC. Residues: CASSGLAGGPGYNEQFF. Using reference TRBV28 and TRBJ2-1 for the parts outside the CDR3, the full variable domain is DVKVTQSSRYLVKRTGEKVFLECVQDMDHENMFWYRQDPGLGLRLIYFSYDVKMKEKGDIPEGYSVSREKKERFSLILESASTNQTSMYLCASSGLAGGPGYNEQFFGPGTRLTVL.

This clonotype was seen many times. V and J are TRBV20-1 and TRBJ1-2; D is unresolved. This CDR3 comprises 13 residues. V dropped 0 bases and J dropped 6 bases, with 11 bases sitting between them. The germline CDR1 and CDR2 sequences are DFQATT and SNEGSKA (reference sequence). CDR3 DNA sequence: TGCAGTGCTAGAGATCCGGCCAGTCATGGCTACACCTTC. It specifies CSARDPASHGYTF.

This clonotype came up a few times. The rearrangement uses TRBV2 and TRBJ2-7; tentatively, D is TRBD2 (6 bases). The CDR3 length is 13 residues. Trimming took off 10 bases at V and 3 bases at J, with 16 bases between the two ends. CDR1 and CDR2 (germline): SNHLY, FYNNEI. The CDR3 is CATITSHLYEQYF. Here the CDR3 DNA reads TGTGCCACCATAACTAGCCATCTCTACGAGCAGTACTTC.

This clonotype was seen a single time. The genes are TRBV4-2 and TRBJ1-1, with D possibly matching TRBD1 (5 bases). Trimming stripped 0 bases from V and 1 base from J, with 12 bases between. The CDR3 has 16 residues. Per germline, CDR1 LGHNA and CDR2 YNFKEQ. CDR3 amino acids: CASSQDYRQGNTEAFF. The CDR3 nucleotides are TGTGCCAGCAGCCAAGATTATCGGCAGGGGAACACTGAAGCTTTCTTT.

This clonotype was found many times. This chain links TRBV12-3 or TRBV12-4 with TRBJ1-1, with a weak D call TRBD1 (6 bases). Trimming stripped 4 bases from V and 7 bases from J, with 19 bases between. The CDR3 is 15 amino acids. Here the CDR3 reads CASSSVGGDYGEAFF. DNA of the CDR3: TGTGCCAGCAGTTCTGTTGGGGGCGATTATGGTGAAGCTTTCTTT.

This clonotype has only a few counts. The chain recombines TRBV5-1 with TRBJ1-6; 10 bases map to TRBD1. Per germline, CDR1 SGHRS and CDR2 YFSETQ. There are 18 residues in the CDR3. The J segment lost 4 bases and the V segment lost 7 bases, leaving 14 bases of the junction unmatched. The CDR3 coding sequence is TGCGCCAGCCAAACCGGGACAGGGGCCCGAGAATATAATTCACCCCTCCACTTT. It is translated as CASQTGTGAREYNSPLHF. The full variable domain, with the rest looked up from reference TRBV5-1 and TRBJ1-6, is KAGVTQTPRYLIKTRGQQVTLSCSPISGHRSVSWYQQTPGQGLQFLFEYFSETQRNKGNFPGRFSGRQFSNSRSEMNVSTLELGDSALYLCASQTGTGAREYNSPLHFGNGTRLTVT.

This clonotype has a count of ten or more. V is TRBV2 and J is TRBJ2-1; weak D call: TRBD1 (6 bases). Trimming shortened V by 2 bases and J by 1 base, and 12 bases separated the two germline ends. The CDR3 loop spans 16 amino acids. CDR1 SNHLY and CDR2 FYNNEI come from the germline V gene. CDR3: CASSEPEQGSYNEQFF. In nucleotides, the CDR3 is TGTGCCAGCAGTGAACCCGAACAGGGATCCTACAATGAGCAGTTCTTC.

The chain combines TRBV15 with TRBJ2-7; D remains ambiguous. From germline, CDR1 is LNHNV and CDR2 YYDKDF (reference sequence). The CDR3 is 14 residues long. Trimming pared 0 bases from V and 0 bases from J, leaving 6 bases between. CDR3 loop: CATSREGRSYEQYF. As DNA, the CDR3 is TGTGCCACCAGCAGAGAAGGGCGCTCCTACGAGCAGTACTTC.

This clonotype has more than one count but fewer than ten. This chain joins TRBV2 and TRBJ2-3; D gene uncertain. The CDR3 spans 16 residues. With 7 bases removed from V and 1 base from J, the gap between germline ends came to 18 bases. Germline V CDR1 and CDR2: SNHLY, FYNNEI. The CDR3 bases are TGTGCCAGCATCCCCAATGGGCAAATACGCACAGATACGCAGTATTTT. It codes for CASIPNGQIRTDTQYF.

J is TRBJ2-1 and V is TRBV6-9; 12 positions match TRBD2. This CDR3 has 16 amino acids. Trimming took 4 bases from V and 6 from J; bases not matched to a gene: 7. CDR1 is MNHGY, CDR2 SVAAGI, per germline. DNA of the CDR3: TGTGCCAGCAGTTCTCCTAGCGGGGGGGCGGTCAATGAGCAGTTCTTC. It encodes CASSSPSGGAVNEQFF.

This clonotype showed up many times. The rearrangement links TRBV11-2 to TRBJ1-3, with no clear D. The germline CDR1 and CDR2 sequences are SGHAT and FQNNGV. The ends were cut back, 5 bases at V and 0 bases at J, with 17 bases in the middle. This CDR3 region has 17 residues. CDR3 in amino acids: CASSPPQRNLSGNTIYF. The CDR3 region has the DNA TGTGCCAGCAGCCCACCCCAGAGGAACCTCTCTGGAAACACCATATATTTT.

This clonotype has a handful of counts. This chain joins TRBV20-1 and TRBJ2-3; D may be TRBD2 (6 bases). The V and J ends lost 0 bases and 0 bases respectively, with 10 bases between them. Germline assignment: CDR1 DFQATT and CDR2 SNEGSKA (reference sequence). The CDR3 length is 15 residues. CDR3 sequence reads: CSARDGAGSTDTQYF. The CDR3 coding sequence is TGCAGTGCTAGAGATGGGGCGGGAAGCACAGATACGCAGTATTTT.

At least ten counts were recorded for this clonotype. This chain uses TRBV20-1 with TRBJ2-7; D is possibly TRBD1 (5 bases). The V end lost 0 bases, the J end lost 4 bases, and 13 bases lay between the germline ends. The length of the CDR3 is 14 residues. Germline CDR1 and CDR2: DFQATT and SNEGSKA (reference sequence). In DNA form, the CDR3 reads TGCAGTGCTAGAGACTACGACAGCCGATACGAGCAGTACTTC. Its translation: CSARDYDSRYEQYF.

This clonotype was counted a single time. The chain links TRBV20-1 to TRBJ2-7; D is perhaps TRBD2 (5 bases). The germline CDR1 and CDR2 sequences are DFQATT and SNEGSKA (reference sequence). V dropped 3 bases and J dropped 4 bases, with 13 bases sitting between them. The CDR3 contains 13 residues. The CDR3 reads CSASQEANYEQYF. The DNA of the CDR3 is TGCAGTGCTAGCCAGGAGGCAAATTACGAGCAGTACTTC.

The J gene is TRBJ1-1, the V gene TRBV6-5, with no clear D. The V end lost 0 bases, the J end lost 6 bases, and 14 bases lay between the germline ends. Germline V lookup: CDR1 MNHEY, CDR2 SVGAGI. The CDR3 covers 15 residues. The CDR3 here is CASSYSFRSSSEAFF. The CDR3 nucleotides read TGTGCCAGCAGTTACTCGTTCAGGTCTAGTTCTGAAGCTTTCTTT.